Each of the 17 T cell receptor beta chains below was sequenced from the same sample in a study of identical twins (dated by TCRdb to 2016 to 2017). Receptor amplification or capture employed 5' RACE. The run used an Illumina HiSeq 2000. The public reads were reprocessed in TCRdb via fastp at Q25 and MiXCR, keeping in-frame beta chains. Rows are unified per CDR3 protein, each entry keeping the most common DNA and genes. This sample gives 550,000 to 700,000 distinct CDR3 sequences in total; 9.6% of them show up just once. Of the sample, around 3.1% is held by the ten largest clones. These data are also associated with another study on yellow fever vaccine responses in identical twins.

Sequenced sample: PBMCs. The receptors stem from a woman between 18 and 29 years old in good health.

The chain is built from TRBV18 and TRBJ2-7, with 9 bases matching TRBD1. Germline loops: CDR1 KGHSH, CDR2 LQKENI. Unmatched junction bases numbered 16, after V lost 3 bases and J lost 4 bases. The CDR3 is made up of 18 amino acids. This CDR3 reads CASSPRQGVLRTPYEQYF. As DNA, the CDR3 is TGTGCCAGCTCACCGCGACAGGGGGTGCTCCGTACACCGTACGAGCAGTACTTC.

The chain combines TRBV11-2 with TRBJ2-2, with 7 bases fitting TRBD2. V lost 5 bases and J lost 4; bases outside the gene matches: 16. The germline V gene encodes CDR1 SGHAT and CDR2 FQNNGV. CDR3 length: 18 residues. The CDR3 DNA reads TGTGCCAGCAGCCGTATCCGCGTTCAAGCGGGACTCACCGGGGAGCTGTTTTTT. This gives the protein CASSRIRVQAGLTGELFF. Based on the CDR3 plus reference TRBV11-2 and TRBJ2-2, the full variable domain is EAGVAQSPRYKIIEKRQSVAFWCNPISGHATLYWYQQILGQGPKLLIQFQNNGVVDDSQLPKDRFSAERLKGVDSTLKIQPAKLEDSAVYLCASSRIRVQAGLTGELFFGEGSRLTVL.

This clonotype appeared many times. The chain uses TRBV6-1 and TRBJ1-5; 9 positions match TRBD1. This CDR3 contains 19 residues. The junction had 17 bases not matched to a gene; V was cut back by 5 bases and J by 3 bases. Looked up from germline, CDR1 is MNHNS and CDR2 is SASEGT. This CDR3 reads CASSTLTGGLLAFNQPQHF. In DNA form, the CDR3 reads TGTGCCAGCAGTACCCTGACAGGGGGGCTACTAGCCTTCAATCAGCCCCAGCATTTT.

This clonotype was seen more than once but under ten times. The chain has TRBV7-9 and TRBJ2-7, with TRBD1 identical over 9 bases. With V trimmed by 5 bases and J by 5 bases, 10 bases remained unmatched. CDR1 and CDR2 (germline): SEHNR, FQNEAQ (reference sequence). The CDR3 has 15 amino acids. The chain's CDR3 is CASSRWDRVTDEQYF. CDR3 nucleotide sequence: TGTGCCAGCAGCCGCTGGGACAGGGTAACGGACGAGCAGTACTTC.

This rearrangement joins TRBV19 to TRBJ2-3; TRBD2 matches 8 bases. V trimming: 5 bases; J trimming: 7 bases; junction bases outside the gene matches: 5. The CDR3 totals 13 residues. CDR1 is LNHDA and CDR2 is SQIVND in the germline V gene (reference sequence). The CDR3 sequence: CASSPGGPNTQYF. Written as DNA, the CDR3 is TGTGCCAGTAGTCCGGGAGGGCCAAATACGCAGTATTTT.

This clonotype has a count of ten or more. The chain employs TRBV4-3 and TRBJ2-1; tentative D call: TRBD2 (5 bases). The length of the CDR3 is 13 residues. CDR1 and CDR2 from the germline V gene are LGHNA and YSLEER. V lost 0 bases and J 15 bases, leaving 15 bases between the germline ends. The CDR3 loop reads CASSQDPGLSLFF. The CDR3 bases are TGCGCCAGCAGCCAAGATCCGGGGTTATCACTGTTCTTC.

This rearrangement joins TRBV29-1 to TRBJ2-7; 10 bases are shared with TRBD2. CDR1 is SQVTM and CDR2 is ANQGSEA in the germline V gene. This CDR3 region has 16 residues. V lost 5 bases and J lost 6; bases outside the gene matches: 16. CDR3 in DNA: TGCAGCGTTCGCGGAACTAGCGGGAAGGTGGCGAGCGAGCAGTACTTC. Translated: CSVRGTSGKVASEQYF.

This clonotype was counted only a few times. The genes are TRBV14 and TRBJ1-2; D is unresolved. The CDR3 loop spans 15 amino acids. Trimming removed 6 bases from V and 3 bases from J, with 17 bases in between. Per germline, CDR1 SGHDN and CDR2 FVKESK. CDR3 protein: CASRLLGALDYGYTF. In DNA form, the CDR3 reads TGTGCCAGCAGGCTCCTAGGCGCCCTAGACTATGGCTACACCTTC.

V is TRBV6-2 or TRBV6-3 and J is TRBJ2-2, with a possible D match to TRBD1 (5 bases). V lost 1 base and J lost 1, with 13 bases in between. The CDR3 sequence is 17 residues long. CDR1 and CDR2 from the germline V gene are MNHEY and SVGEGT. The CDR3: CASSYYGRTQNTGELFF. As DNA, the CDR3 is TGTGCCAGCAGTTACTACGGTAGGACACAGAACACCGGGGAGCTGTTTTTT.

Ten or more counts support this clonotype. The CDR3: CASTLRDRRINEQFF. The CDR3 DNA is TGTGCCAGCACCCTCCGGGACAGGCGGATCAATGAGCAGTTCTTC. The J gene is TRBJ2-1, the V gene TRBV12-3 or TRBV12-4; 8 positions agree with TRBD1. This CDR3 region has 15 residues. After removal of 7 bases from V and 6 bases from J, the junction contained 11 bases not matched to a gene.

The chain couples TRBV18 to TRBJ2-3; 7 bases map to TRBD1. After removal of 4 bases from V and 6 bases from J, the junction contained 7 bases not matched to a gene. Germline CDR1 and CDR2: KGHSH and LQKENI. There are 14 residues in the CDR3. DNA for the CDR3: TGTGCCAGCTCACGCACAGGGGTCCTTGATACGCAGTATTTT. Protein sequence: CASSRTGVLDTQYF. The full variable domain, rest sourced from reference TRBV18 and TRBJ2-3, is NAGVMQNPRHLVRRRGQEARLRCSPMKGHSHVYWYRQLPEEGLKFMVYLQKENIIDESGMPKERFSAEFPKEGPSILRIQQVVRGDSAAYFCASSRTGVLDTQYFGPGTRLTVL.

This clonotype was recorded many times. CDR3 bases: TGTGCCAGCAGTTTCGACAGCTGGGGGGAGACCCAGTACTTC. It specifies CASSFDSWGETQYF. The chain combines TRBV12-3 or TRBV12-4 with TRBJ2-5; tentatively, D is TRBD1 or TRBD2 (5 bases each). CDR3 length equals 14 residues. V was trimmed by 3 bases and J by 5 bases, leaving 13 bases between them.

This clonotype was observed a handful of times. The V call is TRBV20-1, the J call TRBJ1-2; 7 bases fit TRBD1. This CDR3 region has 13 residues. Trimming cost V 6 bases and J 0 bases; bases outside gene matches: 4. The germline V gene encodes CDR1 DFQATT and CDR2 SNEGSKA (reference sequence). The chain's CDR3 is CSASGQANYGYTF. The CDR3 DNA follows: TGCAGTGCCTCTGGACAGGCTAACTATGGCTACACCTTC.

The genes are TRBV14 and TRBJ1-1; a possible D gene is TRBD1 (6 bases). The length of the CDR3 is 12 residues. The germline CDR1 and CDR2 sequences are SGHDN and FVKESK. Trimming shortened V by 3 bases and J by 11 bases, and 13 bases separated the two germline ends. CDR3: CASSHGPGVAFF. CDR3 in DNA: TGTGCCAGCAGCCATGGCCCAGGGGTCGCTTTCTTT. The whole variable domain, filled in from reference TRBV14 and TRBJ1-1, reads EAGVTQFPSHSVIEKGQTVTLRCDPISGHDNLYWYRRVMGKEIKFLLHFVKESKQDESGMPNNRFLAERTGGTYSTLKVQPAELEDSGVYFCASSHGPGVAFFGQGTRLTVV.

The J gene is TRBJ2-3, the V gene TRBV6-4, with 8 bases identical to TRBD2. Germline V gene lookup returns CDR1 MRHNA and CDR2 SNTAGT. The CDR3 runs to 16 residues. V shed 0 bases, J shed 2 bases, and the junction held 4 bases outside the gene matches. The chain's CDR3 is CASSDSPSGPTDTQYF. The CDR3 DNA follows: TGTGCCAGCAGTGACTCGCCTAGCGGGCCCACAGATACGCAGTATTTT.

This clonotype appeared many times. The chain uses TRBV5-1 and TRBJ1-1, with D possibly being TRBD1 (5 bases). This CDR3 contains 13 residues. From germline, CDR1 is SGHRS and CDR2 YFSETQ. The V and J ends lost 0 bases and 7 bases respectively, with 10 bases between them. DNA of the CDR3: TGCGCCAGCAGCTTGGCCGGGGCGGTTGAAGCTTTCTTT. Residues: CASSLAGAVEAFF.

DNA of the CDR3: TGTGCCAGCCAATCCCCAGGGGAAGAGACCCAGTACTTC. Translating gives CASQSPGEETQYF. V usage is TRBV2 and J usage is TRBJ2-5; maybe TRBD1 (6 bases). CDR1 and CDR2 (germline): SNHLY, FYNNEI. V was pared by 8 bases and J by 3 bases, with 13 bases between. CDR3 length equals 13 residues.